This entry concerns a single TCR beta chain. The data were taken from a study of CD8 T cells in Susac syndrome. RNA amounts of about 0.5 to 1 ug underwent reverse transcription with random hexamers. TCRdb reprocessed the immunoSEQ multiplex PCR reads via MiXCR and lists one record per CDR3 protein. In the table there are 300,000 or so distinct CDR3 sequences, 92% of which are singletons. Germline loops: CDR1 MNHNY, CDR2 SVGAGI (reference sequence). V lost 2 bases, J lost 2 bases, and 8 bases stayed unmatched. The CDR3 is 16 residues long. The chain carries TRBV6-6 and TRBJ2-7, with TRBD1 matching over 8 bases. The TCR comes from a human donor with multiple sclerosis. Input material: CD4+ T cells from PBMCs. The CDR3 here is CASSYNLDREAYEQYF. CDR3 nucleotide sequence: TGTGCCAGCAGTTACAATCTGGACAGGGAGGCCTACGAGCAGTACTTC.